At least ten counts were recorded for the clone carrying this T cell receptor (beta chain). CDR1 and CDR2 from the germline V gene are SGDLS and YYNGEE. The CDR3 runs 16 residues. V was pared by 4 bases and J by 0 bases, with 16 bases between. This sample is part of a study of molecular identifiers for immune sequencing clone quantification. Across the whole study: The replicates split RNA from roughly 20,000 or 100,000 naive CD8 cells five ways and sequenced four.

The authors built bulk TCR libraries by previously described methods with listed TCR primers. TCRdb reprocessed the PCR reads with MiXCR, giving one entry per CDR3 protein. The top ten clones hold roughly 1% of a sample with 35,000 or so distinct CDR3 sequences, about 18% of them seen once. This TCR came from a human donor in good health. Some libraries in this study had Jurkat cell RNA spiked in. This chain connects TRBV9 to TRBJ1-1; TRBD1 might be the D (6 bases). The specimen was naive CD8+ T cells from blood, with Jurkat cell RNA spiked in. Sample subset: FACS-sorted CD8+CD4-CCR7+CD45RA+ naive T cells. The CDR3 loop is CASSFLQGTMNTEAFF. The DNA of the CDR3 is TGTGCCAGCAGCTTTCTCCAGGGGACTATGAACACTGAAGCTTTCTTT. The complete variable domain, with remaining parts taken from reference TRBV9 and TRBJ1-1, reads DSGVTQTPKHLITATGQRVTLRCSPRSGDLSVYWYQQSLDQGLQFLIQYYNGEERAKGNILERFSAQQFPDLHSELNLSSLELGDSALYFCASSFLQGTMNTEAFFGQGTRLTVV.